These 16 T cell receptor beta chains originate from one sample sequenced in a study of cytomegalovirus exposure and HLA in healthy donors. This PCR relied on a set of 60 Vbeta primers and 13 Jbeta primers. The data were produced by immunoSEQ multiplex PCR, yet TCRdb's version contains in-frame clones alone and is incomplete. The repertoire shows about 48,000 clones; the top ten hold 2.1%. Specimen: PBMCs. The receptors shown here come from a woman aged 40 to 49 in good health and CMV-seronegative.

The chain employs TRBV5-6 and TRBJ2-5, with 7 bases identical to TRBD2. The CDR3 extends over 12 amino acids. V shed 3 bases, J shed 5 bases, and the junction held 1 base outside the gene matches. CDR1 and CDR2 from the germline V gene are SGHDT and YYEEEE. CDR3 sequence reads: CASSWEGETQYF. The CDR3 DNA follows: TGTGCCAGCAGCTGGGAGGGGGAGACCCAGTACTTC.

The chain links TRBV19 to TRBJ1-2; perhaps TRBD1 as D (6 bases). The germline V and J ends were trimmed by 9 bases and 5 bases, with 13 bases remaining between them. Germline V lookup: CDR1 LNHDA, CDR2 SQIVND (reference sequence). This CDR3 spans 12 amino acids. The CDR3 DNA is TGTGCCAGCTCAACTCAGGGGTATGGCTACACCTTC. It translates to CASSTQGYGYTF.

V and J are TRBV30 and TRBJ2-3, with 9 bases that match TRBD2. From germline, CDR1 is GTSNPN and CDR2 SVGIG (reference sequence). The CDR3 runs to 16 residues. The V segment lost 1 base and the J segment 4 bases; nucleotides outside the gene matches: 9. CDR3 nucleotides: TGTGCCTGGAGTGGGCCCCGCGGGAGGGCCCCAGATACGCAGTATTTT. This sequence encodes CAWSGPRGRAPDTQYF.

This chain uses TRBV7-9 with TRBJ1-2, with 8 bases matching TRBD1. The germline CDR1 and CDR2 sequences are SEHNR and FQNEAQ (reference sequence). V lost 3 bases, J lost 5 bases, and 2 bases stayed unmatched. The CDR3 contains 13 residues. In DNA form, the CDR3 reads TGTGCCAGCAGCTTCAGGGGGCAGTATGGCTACACCTTC. Amino acids: CASSFRGQYGYTF.

The CDR3 DNA reads TGTGCCAGCAGCGGGGGCGGGGTGGGCCAAGAGACCCAGTACTTC. It codes for CASSGGGVGQETQYF. The rearrangement links TRBV9 to TRBJ2-5; possible D gene TRBD2, 6 bases. V was pared by 3 bases and J by 1 base, with 13 bases between. CDR3 size: 15 residues. The germline gives CDR1 SGDLS, CDR2 YYNGEE.

V and J are TRBV4-1 and TRBJ2-3; D is uncertain. V was trimmed by 2 bases and J by 8 bases, leaving 8 bases between them. Germline V gene data show CDR1 as MGHRA and CDR2 as YSYEKL. This CDR3 contains 12 residues. The CDR3 region is CASSQLERTQYF. In DNA, the CDR3 is TGCGCCAGCAGCCAACTTGAGCGTACGCAGTATTTT.

The chain uses TRBV19 and TRBJ2-4; 9 positions agree with TRBD2. Germline lookup yields CDR1 LNHDA and CDR2 SQIVND (reference sequence). The CDR3 has 14 amino acids. Germline trimming cut 5 bases from V and 9 bases from J; bases unmatched to any gene: 8. This chain's CDR3 is CASSVSGGLSIQYF. For the CDR3, the DNA is TGTGCCAGTAGTGTTAGCGGGGGTCTTAGCATTCAGTACTTC.

This chain links TRBV5-4 with TRBJ1-1; D is unresolved. The CDR3 spans 14 residues. Germline V gene lookup returns CDR1 SGHNT and CDR2 YYREEE (reference sequence). V gave up 0 bases and J gave up 0 bases, with 6 bases separating them. CDR3 nucleotide sequence: TGTGCCAGCAGCTTGGAGAACATGAACACTGAAGCTTTCTTT. Its translation is CASSLENMNTEAFF.

The chain links TRBV7-9 to TRBJ2-7; TRBD1 matches at 8 bases. Trimming cost V 5 bases and J 0 bases; bases outside gene matches: 3. CDR1 and CDR2 from the germline V gene are SEHNR and FQNEAQ (reference sequence). The CDR3 is 14 residues long. In DNA form, the CDR3 reads TGTGCCAGCAGCGGACAGGGTAGCTCCTACGAGCAGTACTTC. It is translated as CASSGQGSSYEQYF.

The rearrangement uses TRBV7-9 and TRBJ2-7; D possibly corresponds to TRBD2 (6 bases). V was trimmed by 0 bases and J by 2 bases, leaving 11 bases between them. Germline V gene data show CDR1 as SEHNR and CDR2 as FQNEAQ (reference sequence). This CDR3 comprises 15 residues. The CDR3 nucleotides read TGTGCCAGCAGCTTAGCGGGGGGAGCCGCCTACGAGCAGTACTTC. Encoded protein: CASSLAGGAAYEQYF.

The rearrangement uses TRBV7-3 and TRBJ1-3; D is unresolved. This CDR3 is 13 amino acids long. Germline CDR1 SGHTA, CDR2 FQGTGA. Trimming cost V 4 bases and J 4 bases, with 8 bases left between them. The CDR3 DNA reads as TGTGCCAGCAGCTCACAACAGGGAAACACCATATATTTT. This gives the protein CASSSQQGNTIYF.

This chain connects TRBV4-1 to TRBJ2-7, with 8 bases fitting TRBD1. The J segment lost 0 bases and the V segment lost 1 base, leaving 2 bases of the junction unmatched. Germline V gene sequence: CDR1 MGHRA, CDR2 YSYEKL. The CDR3 is 15 residues long. The CDR3 bases are TGCGCCAGCAGCCAAGGGACAGGGTTCTCCTACGAGCAGTACTTC. The encoded protein is CASSQGTGFSYEQYF.

This clone ranks as medium-sized in terms of frequency. The chain has TRBV4-3 and TRBJ1-2; D may be TRBD1 (5 bases). The CDR3 loop spans 14 amino acids. In germline, CDR1 is LGHNA, CDR2 YSLEER. V lost 1 base to trimming and J lost 1 base, with 7 bases between them. The CDR3 sequence is CASSQGGRNYGYTF. The CDR3 DNA reads as TGCGCCAGCAGCCAAGGGGGCCGTAACTATGGCTACACCTTC.

V is TRBV13 and J is TRBJ1-1; D remains unclear. Germline CDR1 reads PRHDT; CDR2 reads FYEKMQ (reference sequence). The V end was cut by 1 base, the J end by 1 base, with 4 bases between. This CDR3 has 13 amino acids. The CDR3 region has the DNA TGTGCCAGCAGCTTAGACAGGAACACTGAAGCTTTCTTT. Amino acids: CASSLDRNTEAFF.

This sequence joins TRBV6-1 and TRBJ2-3; 10 nucleotides align to TRBD2. Trimming cost V 7 bases and J 5 bases; bases outside gene matches: 6. The CDR3 runs to 14 residues. Germline V lookup: CDR1 MNHNS, CDR2 SASEGT. CDR3 loop: CASIERGGRDTQYF. The DNA of the CDR3 is TGTGCCAGCATTGAGCGGGGGGGCAGAGATACGCAGTATTTT.

This chain links TRBV7-2 with TRBJ2-3; 9 nucleotides align to TRBD1. J was trimmed by 9 bases and V by 5 bases; bases with no gene match: 6. Germline V gene data show CDR1 as SGHTA and CDR2 as FQGNSA. The CDR3 is 13 amino acids. CDR3 amino acids: CASSTRQGGTQYF. The CDR3 coding sequence is TGTGCCAGCAGCACTCGACAGGGGGGGACGCAGTATTTT.